This TCR beta chain was obtained from a study of cytomegalovirus exposure and HLA in healthy donors. Findings of the study overall: HLA-A and HLA-B allele assignments for most subjects were reportedly predicted accurately using TCR beta sequences. According to a later analysis, donors in an Asian-associated ancestry cluster reportedly had fewer N-insertions than the 666-donor mean.

13 Jbeta primers and 60 Vbeta primers were used for the PCR. Data came from immunoSEQ multiplex PCR; TCRdb stores just in-frame clones and leaves some out. The sample yields 90,000 to 95,000 clones, around 78% seen once. Each of the donors was a healthy bone marrow donor. Notes on this clone: Its antigen is unidentified.

Germline values: CDR1 MRHNA, CDR2 SNTAGT. The V gene end was trimmed by 2 bases and the J gene end by 7 bases; junction bases not matched to a gene: 6. The CDR3 length is 15 residues. Sample: PBMCs. This sequence originates from a man under 40 in good health and CMV-seronegative. V is TRBV6-4 and J is TRBJ1-2; 11 bases agree with TRBD1. CDR3: CASSDGDRGSGGYTF. For the CDR3, the DNA is TGTGCCAGCAGTGACGGGGACAGGGGGTCTGGTGGCTACACCTTC.